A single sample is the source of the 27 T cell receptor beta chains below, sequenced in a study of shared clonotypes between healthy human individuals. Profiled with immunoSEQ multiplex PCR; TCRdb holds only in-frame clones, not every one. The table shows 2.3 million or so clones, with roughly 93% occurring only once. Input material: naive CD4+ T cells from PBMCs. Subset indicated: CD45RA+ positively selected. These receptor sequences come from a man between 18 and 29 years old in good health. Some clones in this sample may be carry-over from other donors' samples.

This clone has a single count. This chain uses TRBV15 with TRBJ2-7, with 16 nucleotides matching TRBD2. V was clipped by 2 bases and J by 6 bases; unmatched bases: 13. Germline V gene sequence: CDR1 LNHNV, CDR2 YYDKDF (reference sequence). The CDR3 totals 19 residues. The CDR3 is CATSRPMGLAGGPIPEQYF. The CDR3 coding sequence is TGTGCCACCAGCAGACCTATGGGACTAGCGGGAGGGCCTATCCCCGAGCAGTACTTC.

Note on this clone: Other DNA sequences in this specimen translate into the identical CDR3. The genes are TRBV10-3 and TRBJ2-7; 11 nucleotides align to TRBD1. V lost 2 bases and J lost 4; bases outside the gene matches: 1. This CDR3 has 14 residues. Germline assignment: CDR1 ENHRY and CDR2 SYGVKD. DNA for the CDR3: TGTGCCATCAGTGAGGGACAGGGGGCTTACGAGCAGTACTTC. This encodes CAISEGQGAYEQYF.

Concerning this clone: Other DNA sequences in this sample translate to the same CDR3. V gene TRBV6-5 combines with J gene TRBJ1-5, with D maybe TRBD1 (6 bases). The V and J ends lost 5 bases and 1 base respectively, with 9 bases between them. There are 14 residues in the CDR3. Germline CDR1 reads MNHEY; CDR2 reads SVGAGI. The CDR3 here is CASSPTGSNQPQHF. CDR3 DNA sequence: TGTGCCAGCAGTCCCACAGGGAGCAATCAGCCCCAGCATTTT.

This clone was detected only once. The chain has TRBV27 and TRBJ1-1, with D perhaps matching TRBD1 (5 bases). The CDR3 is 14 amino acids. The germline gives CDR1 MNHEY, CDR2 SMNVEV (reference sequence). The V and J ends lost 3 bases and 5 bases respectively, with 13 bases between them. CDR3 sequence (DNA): TGTGCCAGCAGTTTCCAGGGTGGGTATACTGAAGCTTTCTTT. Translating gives CASSFQGGYTEAFF.

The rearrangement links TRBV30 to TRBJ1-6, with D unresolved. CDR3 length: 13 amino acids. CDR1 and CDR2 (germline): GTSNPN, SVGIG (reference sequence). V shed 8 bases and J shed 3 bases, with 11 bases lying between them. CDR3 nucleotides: TGTGCCCGGAATGACGTCTATAATTCACCCCTCCACTTT. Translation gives CARNDVYNSPLHF. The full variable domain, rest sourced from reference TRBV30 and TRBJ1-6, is SQTIHQWPATLVQPVGSPLSLECTVEGTSNPNLYWYRQAAGRGLQLLFYSVGIGQISSEVPQNLSASRPQDRQFILSSKKLLLSDSGFYLCARNDVYNSPLHFGNGTRLTVT.

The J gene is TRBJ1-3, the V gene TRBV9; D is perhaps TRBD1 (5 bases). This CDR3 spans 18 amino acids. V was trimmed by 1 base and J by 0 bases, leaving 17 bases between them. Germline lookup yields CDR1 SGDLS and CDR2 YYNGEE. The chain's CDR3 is CASSVSGQPGSSGNTIYF. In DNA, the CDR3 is TGTGCCAGCAGCGTATCGGGGCAGCCGGGATCCTCTGGAAACACCATATATTTT.

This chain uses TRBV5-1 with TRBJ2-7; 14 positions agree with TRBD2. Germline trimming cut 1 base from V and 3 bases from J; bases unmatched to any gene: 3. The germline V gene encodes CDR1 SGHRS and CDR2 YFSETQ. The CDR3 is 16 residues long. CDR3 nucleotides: TGCGCCAGCAGCTTGAGACTAGCGGGAGGGGGCTACGAGCAGTACTTC. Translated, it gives CASSLRLAGGGYEQYF.

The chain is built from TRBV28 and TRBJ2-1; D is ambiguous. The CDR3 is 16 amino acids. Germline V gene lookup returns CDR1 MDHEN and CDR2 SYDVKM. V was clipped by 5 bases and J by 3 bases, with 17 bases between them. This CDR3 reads CASSPQVVTNYNEQFF. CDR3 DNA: TGTGCCAGCAGTCCCCAAGTGGTAACTAACTACAATGAGCAGTTCTTC.

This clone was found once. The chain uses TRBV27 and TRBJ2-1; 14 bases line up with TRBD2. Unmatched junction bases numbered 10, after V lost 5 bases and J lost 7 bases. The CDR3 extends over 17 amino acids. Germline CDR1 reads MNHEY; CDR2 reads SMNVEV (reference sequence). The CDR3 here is CASSARLAGGPPNEQFF. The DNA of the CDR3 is TGTGCCAGCAGTGCCAGACTAGCGGGAGGGCCCCCGAATGAGCAGTTCTTC.

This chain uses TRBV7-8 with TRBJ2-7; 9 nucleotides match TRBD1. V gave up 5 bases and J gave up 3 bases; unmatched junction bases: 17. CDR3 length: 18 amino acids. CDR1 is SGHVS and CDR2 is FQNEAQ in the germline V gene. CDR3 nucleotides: TGTGCCAGCAGCCCCCCGGGACAGGGTCCGGAAAACTACTACGAGCAGTACTTC. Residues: CASSPPGQGPENYYEQYF.

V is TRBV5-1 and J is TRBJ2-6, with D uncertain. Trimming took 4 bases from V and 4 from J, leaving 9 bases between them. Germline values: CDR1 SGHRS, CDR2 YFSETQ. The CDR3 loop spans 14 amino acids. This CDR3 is CASSPVLGANVLTF. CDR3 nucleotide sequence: TGCGCCAGCAGCCCAGTGTTGGGGGCCAACGTCCTGACTTTC.

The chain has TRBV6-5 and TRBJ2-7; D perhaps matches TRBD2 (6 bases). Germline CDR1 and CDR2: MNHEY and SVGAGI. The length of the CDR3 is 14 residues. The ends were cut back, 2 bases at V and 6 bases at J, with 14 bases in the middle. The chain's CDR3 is CASSYAYGGGEQYF. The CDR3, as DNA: TGTGCCAGCAGTTACGCCTATGGGGGAGGCGAGCAGTACTTC.

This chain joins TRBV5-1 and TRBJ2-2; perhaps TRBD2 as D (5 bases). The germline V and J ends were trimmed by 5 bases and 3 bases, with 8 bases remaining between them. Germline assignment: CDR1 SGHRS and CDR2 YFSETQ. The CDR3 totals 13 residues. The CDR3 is CASRDGDTGELFF. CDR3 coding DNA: TGCGCCAGCAGGGACGGGGACACCGGGGAGCTGTTTTTT.

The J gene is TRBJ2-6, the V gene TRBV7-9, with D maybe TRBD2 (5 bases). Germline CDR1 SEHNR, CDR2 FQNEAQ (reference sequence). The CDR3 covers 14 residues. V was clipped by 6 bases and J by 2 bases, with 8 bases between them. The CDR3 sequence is CASRLEAGANVLTF. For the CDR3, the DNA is TGTGCCAGCAGGCTGGAGGCTGGGGCCAACGTCCTGACTTTC.

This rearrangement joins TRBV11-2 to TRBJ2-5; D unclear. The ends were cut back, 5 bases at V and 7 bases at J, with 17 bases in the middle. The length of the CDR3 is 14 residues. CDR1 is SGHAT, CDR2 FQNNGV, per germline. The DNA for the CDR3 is TGTGCCAGCAGCACATCCTCCCTCGGGCGGACCCAGTACTTC. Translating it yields CASSTSSLGRTQYF.

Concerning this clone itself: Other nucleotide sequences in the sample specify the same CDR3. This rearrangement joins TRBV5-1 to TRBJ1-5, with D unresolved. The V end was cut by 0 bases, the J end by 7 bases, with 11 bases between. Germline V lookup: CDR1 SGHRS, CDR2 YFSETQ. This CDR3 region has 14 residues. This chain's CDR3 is CASSLGQPGQPQHF. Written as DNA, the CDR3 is TGCGCCAGCAGCTTGGGACAACCGGGGCAGCCCCAGCATTTT.

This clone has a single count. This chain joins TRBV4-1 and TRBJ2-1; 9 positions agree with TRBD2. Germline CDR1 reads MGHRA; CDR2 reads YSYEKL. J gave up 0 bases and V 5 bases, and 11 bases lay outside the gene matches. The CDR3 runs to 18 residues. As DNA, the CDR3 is TGCGCCAGCAGCTTTACTCTGGCGACTAGCGGCTCCTACAATGAGCAGTTCTTC. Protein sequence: CASSFTLATSGSYNEQFF.

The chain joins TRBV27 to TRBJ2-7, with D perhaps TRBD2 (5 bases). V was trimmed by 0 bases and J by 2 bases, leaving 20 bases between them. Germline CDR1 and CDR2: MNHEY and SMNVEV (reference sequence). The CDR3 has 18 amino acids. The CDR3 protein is CASSLSAGVRGRTYEQYF. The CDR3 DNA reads TGTGCCAGCAGTTTATCGGCCGGAGTCCGCGGGCGGACCTACGAGCAGTACTTC.

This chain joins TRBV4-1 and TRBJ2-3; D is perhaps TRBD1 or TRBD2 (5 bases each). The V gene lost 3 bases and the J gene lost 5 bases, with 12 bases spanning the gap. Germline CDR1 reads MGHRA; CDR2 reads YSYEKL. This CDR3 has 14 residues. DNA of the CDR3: TGCGCCAGCAGCCAGGGGGTCACAGGAGATACGCAGTATTTT. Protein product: CASSQGVTGDTQYF.

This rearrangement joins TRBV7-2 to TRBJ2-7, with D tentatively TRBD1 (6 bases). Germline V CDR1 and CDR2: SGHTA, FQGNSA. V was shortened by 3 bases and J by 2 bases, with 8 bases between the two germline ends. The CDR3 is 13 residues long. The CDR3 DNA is TGTGCCAGCAGCTTCAGGGACACCTACGAGCAGTACTTC. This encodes CASSFRDTYEQYF.

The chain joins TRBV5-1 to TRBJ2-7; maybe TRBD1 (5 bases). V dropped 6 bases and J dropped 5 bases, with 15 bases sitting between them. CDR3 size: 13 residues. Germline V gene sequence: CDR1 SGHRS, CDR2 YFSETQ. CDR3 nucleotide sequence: TGCGCCAGCACACAAGGGGTAAAGGACGAGCAGTACTTC. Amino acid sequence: CASTQGVKDEQYF.

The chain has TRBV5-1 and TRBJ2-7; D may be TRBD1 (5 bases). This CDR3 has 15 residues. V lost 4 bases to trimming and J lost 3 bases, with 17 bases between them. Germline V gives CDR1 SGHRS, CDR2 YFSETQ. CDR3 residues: CASSPETGNYYEQYF. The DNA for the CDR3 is TGCGCCAGCAGCCCGGAAACAGGAAACTACTACGAGCAGTACTTC.

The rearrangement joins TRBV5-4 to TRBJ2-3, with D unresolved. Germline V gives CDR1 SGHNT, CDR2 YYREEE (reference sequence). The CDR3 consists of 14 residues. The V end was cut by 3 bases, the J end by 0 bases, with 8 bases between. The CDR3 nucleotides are TGTGCCAGCAGCTGGTTCTCTAGCACAGATACGCAGTATTTT. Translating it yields CASSWFSSTDTQYF.

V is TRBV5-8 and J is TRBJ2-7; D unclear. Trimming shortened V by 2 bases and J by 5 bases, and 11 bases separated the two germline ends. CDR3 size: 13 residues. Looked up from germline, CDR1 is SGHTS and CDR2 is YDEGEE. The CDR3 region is CASSFRRNHEQYF. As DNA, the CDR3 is TGTGCCAGCAGCTTTAGAAGGAACCACGAGCAGTACTTC.

In DNA, the CDR3 is TGTGCCAGCAGGAGGGGGGAAGATCAGCCCCAGCATTTT. It encodes CASRRGEDQPQHF. The V call is TRBV2, the J call TRBJ1-5; tentative D call: TRBD1 (6 bases). Trimming removed 6 bases at V and 5 bases at J, with 11 bases between. This CDR3 has 13 residues. Germline CDR1 SNHLY, CDR2 FYNNEI.

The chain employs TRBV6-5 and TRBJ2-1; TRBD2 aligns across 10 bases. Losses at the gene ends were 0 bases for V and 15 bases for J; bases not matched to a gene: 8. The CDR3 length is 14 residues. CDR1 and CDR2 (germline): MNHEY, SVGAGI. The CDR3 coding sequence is TGTGCCAGCAGTTACTCTTTGGCTAGCGGGAGATTGTTCTTC. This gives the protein CASSYSLASGRLFF.

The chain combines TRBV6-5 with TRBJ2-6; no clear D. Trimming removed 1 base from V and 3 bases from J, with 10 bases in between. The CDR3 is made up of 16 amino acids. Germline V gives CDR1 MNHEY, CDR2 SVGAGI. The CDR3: CASSYFGVNGANVLTF. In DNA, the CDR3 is TGTGCCAGCAGTTACTTTGGGGTTAATGGGGCCAACGTCCTGACTTTC.